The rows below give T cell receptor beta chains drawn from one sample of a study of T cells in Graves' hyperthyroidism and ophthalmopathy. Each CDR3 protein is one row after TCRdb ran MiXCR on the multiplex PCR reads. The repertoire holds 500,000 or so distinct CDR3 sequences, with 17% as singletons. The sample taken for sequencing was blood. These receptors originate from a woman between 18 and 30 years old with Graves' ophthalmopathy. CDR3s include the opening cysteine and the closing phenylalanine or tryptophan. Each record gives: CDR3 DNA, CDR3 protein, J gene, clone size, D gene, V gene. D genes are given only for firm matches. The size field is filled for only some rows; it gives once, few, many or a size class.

CDR3 DNA: TGCGCCAGCAGCCGACAGGGAGACTCCTATAATTCACCCCTCCACTTT
CDR3 protein: CASSRQGDSYNSPLHF
J gene: TRBJ1-6
clone size: many
D gene: TRBD1
V gene: TRBV5-1

CDR3 DNA: TGTGCCAGCAGTTCCCCCGTGGGACTAGCGGGGGGGTCCTCCACAGATACGCAGTATTTT
CDR3 protein: CASSSPVGLAGGSSTDTQYF
J gene: TRBJ2-3
clone size: .
D gene: TRBD2
V gene: TRBV27

CDR3 DNA: TGTGCTAGCACTACGCGGGCGGGAGATAACACCGGGGAGCTGTTTTTT
CDR3 protein: CASTTRAGDNTGELFF
J gene: TRBJ2-2
clone size: .
D gene: TRBD2
V gene: TRBV7-7

CDR3 DNA: TGTGCCAGCAGCCAGAGGCACAGGGGGAAATGGGAAGCTTTCTTT
CDR3 protein: CASSQRHRGKWEAFF
J gene: TRBJ1-1
clone size: many
D gene: TRBD1
V gene: TRBV3-1

CDR3 DNA: TGTGCCACCAGCAGACTGACCGGGACGGTCAGCAATCAGCCCCAGCATTTT
CDR3 protein: CATSRLTGTVSNQPQHF
J gene: TRBJ1-5
clone size: few
D gene: .
V gene: TRBV15

CDR3 DNA: TGCAGCGTAAAGACAGGATTGAACACTGAAGCTTTCTTT
CDR3 protein: CSVKTGLNTEAFF
J gene: TRBJ1-1
clone size: .
D gene: .
V gene: TRBV29-1

CDR3 DNA: TGCAGTGCTAGAGATCGGACTAGCGGGGGGGACTACAATGAGCAGTTCTTC
CDR3 protein: CSARDRTSGGDYNEQFF
J gene: TRBJ2-1
clone size: few
D gene: TRBD2
V gene: TRBV20-1

CDR3 DNA: TGTGCCAGCAGACCAGACTCGGACAGGGGAGAGACCCAGTACTTC
CDR3 protein: CASRPDSDRGETQYF
J gene: TRBJ2-5
clone size: few
D gene: TRBD1
V gene: TRBV12-3/TRBV12-4

CDR3 DNA: TGTGCCAGCAGCTTCGGGGCCATGAGATCCTATGGCTACACCTTC
CDR3 protein: CASSFGAMRSYGYTF
J gene: TRBJ1-2
clone size: .
D gene: .
V gene: TRBV7-8

CDR3 DNA: TGTGCCAGCAGCCGACTCAGGTTCGACAGGGGGCATGGGGCCAACGTCCTGACTTTC
CDR3 protein: CASSRLRFDRGHGANVLTF
J gene: TRBJ2-6
clone size: many
D gene: TRBD1
V gene: TRBV28

CDR3 DNA: TGTGCCAGCAGCTTAGAGCGGGTAGGCTCCTACAATGAGCAGTTCTTC
CDR3 protein: CASSLERVGSYNEQFF
J gene: TRBJ2-1
clone size: many
D gene: .
V gene: TRBV7-2

CDR3 DNA: TGTGCCAGCAGCCAACAAGATACGCAGTATTTT
CDR3 protein: CASSQQDTQYF
J gene: TRBJ2-3
clone size: many
D gene: .
V gene: TRBV3-1

CDR3 DNA: TGCGCCAGCAGCCAAGGTCTGCTAGCGGGAGGGGAGACCCAGTACTTC
CDR3 protein: CASSQGLLAGGETQYF
J gene: TRBJ2-5
clone size: many
D gene: TRBD2
V gene: TRBV4-3

CDR3 DNA: TGCAGTGCTGACAGCGGGGGGGCCGTGGATACGCAGTATTTT
CDR3 protein: CSADSGGAVDTQYF
J gene: TRBJ2-3
clone size: many
D gene: TRBD2
V gene: TRBV20-1

CDR3 DNA: TGTGCCAGCTATCGGCGTGGGACTAGCGGTGATACGCAGTATTTT
CDR3 protein: CASYRRGTSGDTQYF
J gene: TRBJ2-3
clone size: many
D gene: TRBD2
V gene: TRBV13

CDR3 DNA: TGTGCCAGCAGCGTAGTGGGACTAGCGGGGGACAATGAGCAGTTCTTC
CDR3 protein: CASSVVGLAGDNEQFF
J gene: TRBJ2-1
clone size: .
D gene: TRBD2
V gene: TRBV9

CDR3 DNA: TGTGCCAGCAGCCCCGATCGTGGCTTAAATACGCAGTATTTT
CDR3 protein: CASSPDRGLNTQYF
J gene: TRBJ2-3
clone size: few
D gene: .
V gene: TRBV13

CDR3 DNA: TGTGCCAGCACCGAGGACAGGGGTGTGAATGAGCAGTTCTTC
CDR3 protein: CASTEDRGVNEQFF
J gene: TRBJ2-1
clone size: many
D gene: TRBD1
V gene: TRBV6-1

CDR3 DNA: TGTGCCTGGAGCCCGGGACTAGCCTTTGGCAATGAGCAGTTCTTC
CDR3 protein: CAWSPGLAFGNEQFF
J gene: TRBJ2-1
clone size: many
D gene: TRBD2
V gene: TRBV30

CDR3 DNA: TGCGCCAGCAGCTTGAATGCGGGACCCACCGGGGAGCTGTTTTTT
CDR3 protein: CASSLNAGPTGELFF
J gene: TRBJ2-2
clone size: .
D gene: .
V gene: TRBV5-1